Given below is one T cell receptor (beta chain) in context. As yet, its antigen is unknown. At one boundary the junction diverges from the germline segment, which might be a read error. The source of the sample is a study of T cell repertoires in cytomegalovirus infection. Regarding the study as a whole: Summed frequency of public TCR beta families distinguished CMV carriers with the relevant HLA. HLA-C-restricted CMV clonotypes gave the most frequent clonotype in two of eight donors.

In TCRdb, the reads were re-called with MiXCR into one record per CDR3 protein. Of some 440,000 distinct CDR3 sequences in the sample, about a third were seen once. This clonotype was sampled from a human donor in good health (CMV status not recorded). Some clones in this sample may be carry-over from other donors' samples. The specimen sequenced was PBMCs.

CDR3 protein: CSSSPQASVTVANVLTF. The CDR3 bases are TGTTCCAGCAGCCCTCAGGCGTCGGTGACTGTGGCCAACGTCCTGACTTTC. The chain joins TRBV7-6 to TRBJ2-6; D unclear. This CDR3 spans 17 amino acids. Germline-derived CDR1 and CDR2 are SGHVS and FNYEAQ.